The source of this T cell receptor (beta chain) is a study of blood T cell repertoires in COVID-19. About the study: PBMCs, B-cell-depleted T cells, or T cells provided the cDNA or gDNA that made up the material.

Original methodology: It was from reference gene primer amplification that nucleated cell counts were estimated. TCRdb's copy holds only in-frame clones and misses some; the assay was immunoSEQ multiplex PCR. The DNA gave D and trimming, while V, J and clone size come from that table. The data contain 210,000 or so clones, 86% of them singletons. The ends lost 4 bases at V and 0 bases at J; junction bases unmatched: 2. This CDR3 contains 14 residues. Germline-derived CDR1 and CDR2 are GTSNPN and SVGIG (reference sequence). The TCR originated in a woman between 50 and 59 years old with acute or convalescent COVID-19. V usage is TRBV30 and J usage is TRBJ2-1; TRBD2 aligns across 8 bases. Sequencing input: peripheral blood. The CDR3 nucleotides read TGTGCCTGGAAGGCGGGGGGCTCCTACAATGAGCAGTTCTTC. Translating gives CAWKAGGSYNEQFF.